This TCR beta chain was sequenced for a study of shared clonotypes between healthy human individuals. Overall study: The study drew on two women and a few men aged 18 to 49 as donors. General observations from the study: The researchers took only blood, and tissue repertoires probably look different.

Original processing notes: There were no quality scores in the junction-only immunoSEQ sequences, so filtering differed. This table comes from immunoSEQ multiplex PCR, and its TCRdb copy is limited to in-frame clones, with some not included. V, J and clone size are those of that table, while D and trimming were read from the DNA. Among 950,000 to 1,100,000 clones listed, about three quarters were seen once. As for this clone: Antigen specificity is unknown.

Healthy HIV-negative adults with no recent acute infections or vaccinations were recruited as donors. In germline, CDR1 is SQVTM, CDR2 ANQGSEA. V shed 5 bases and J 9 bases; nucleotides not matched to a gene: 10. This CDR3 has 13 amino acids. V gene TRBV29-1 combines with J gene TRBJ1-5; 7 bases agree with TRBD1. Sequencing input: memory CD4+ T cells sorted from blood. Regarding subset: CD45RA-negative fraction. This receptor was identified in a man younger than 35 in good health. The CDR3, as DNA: TGCAGCGTTTCGCACGACAGGGCGGGGCCCCAGCATTTT. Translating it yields CSVSHDRAGPQHF.